What follows are 27 T cell receptor beta chains derived from one specimen sequenced in a study of technical replicates of blood from several donors. Profiled with immunoSEQ multiplex PCR; TCRdb holds only in-frame clones, not every one. Of 62,000 or so clones listed, about 89% were seen once; the top ten hold 5.2%. Sequenced material: PBMCs. The source is a human donor in good health. Some clones in this sample may be carry-over from other donors' samples.

In its sample, this clone was seen a few times. The rearrangement joins TRBV5-4 to TRBJ2-2, with 8 bases aligning to TRBD2. Looked up from germline, CDR1 is SGHNT and CDR2 is YYREEE (reference sequence). The length of the CDR3 is 17 residues. Losses at the gene ends were 0 bases for V and 0 bases for J; bases not matched to a gene: 4. CDR3 DNA: TGTGCCAGCAGCTTGGCAACTAGCGGAACGAACACCGGGGAGCTGTTTTTT. The encoded protein is CASSLATSGTNTGELFF.

This chain uses TRBV7-9 with TRBJ2-7; D remains unclear. CDR1 and CDR2 (germline): SEHNR, FQNEAQ (reference sequence). The CDR3 extends over 12 amino acids. Trimming stripped 0 bases from V and 4 bases from J, with 4 bases between. The CDR3 protein is CASSLARYEQYF. CDR3 in DNA: TGTGCCAGCAGCTTAGCGAGGTACGAGCAGTACTTC. Full variable domain (rest looked up from reference TRBV7-9 and TRBJ2-7): DTGVSQNPRHKITKRGQNVTFRCDPISEHNRLYWYRQTLGQGPEFLTYFQNEAQLEKSRLLSDRFSAERPKGSFSTLEIQRTEQGDSAMYLCASSLARYEQYFGPGTRLTVT.

This clone was detected a few times. The chain has TRBV5-5 and TRBJ1-2, with D unclear. This CDR3 spans 15 amino acids. CDR1 is SGHKS, CDR2 YYEKEE, per germline (reference sequence). V dropped 3 bases and J dropped 8 bases, with 20 bases sitting between them. In DNA form, the CDR3 reads TGTGCCAGCAGCTCGTCCGGGCCGGGATTAGGAGGCTACACCTTC. Protein sequence: CASSSSGPGLGGYTF.

This clone occurred once. The chain uses TRBV29-1 and TRBJ2-4; 7 bases agree with TRBD1. CDR1 is SQVTM and CDR2 is ANQGSEA in the germline V gene. The V and J ends lost 5 bases and 2 bases, in that order; junction bases with no gene match: 9. The CDR3 loop spans 15 amino acids. The CDR3 sequence: CSVTDRAGTKNIQYF. The DNA of the CDR3 is TGCAGCGTTACAGACAGGGCCGGGACCAAAAACATTCAGTACTTC. Full variable domain (outside the CDR3, taken from reference TRBV29-1 and TRBJ2-4): SAVISQKPSRDICQRGTSLTIQCQVDSQVTMMFWYRQQPGQSLTLIATANQGSEATYESGFVIDKFPISRPNLTFSTLTVSNMSPEDSSIYLCSVTDRAGTKNIQYFGAGTRLSVL.

The chain joins TRBV4-1 to TRBJ2-3, with D possibly being TRBD2 (5 bases). Trimming shortened V by 3 bases and J by 0 bases, and 16 bases separated the two germline ends. This CDR3 contains 17 residues. Germline CDR1 reads MGHRA; CDR2 reads YSYEKL. Here the CDR3 DNA reads TGCGCCAGCAGCCACGATTGGGTCCGGACTAGCACAGATACGCAGTATTTT. As protein: CASSHDWVRTSTDTQYF.

The gene calls are TRBV7-8 and TRBJ1-1; no definite D call. From germline, CDR1 is SGHVS and CDR2 FQNEAQ. The CDR3 extends over 14 amino acids. Trimming stripped 1 base from V and 0 bases from J, with 6 bases between. The CDR3 DNA is TGTGCCAGCAGCTTAGTGGCAATGAACACTGAAGCTTTCTTT. This gives the protein CASSLVAMNTEAFF.

The chain couples TRBV21-1 to TRBJ2-3; the D segment call TRBD1 is taken from the table without a DNA check. TRBV21-1 is flagged as a pseudogene. The CDR3 covers 17 residues. CDR3 in DNA: TGTGCCAGCAGCAAAAGGCACAGGGAACCTAGCACAGATACGCAGTATTTT. It is translated as CASSKRHREPSTDTQYF.

The CDR3 sequence: CASIFGTGLSSYNEQFF. CDR3 in DNA: TGTGCCAGCATCTTTGGGACAGGGCTGAGTTCCTACAATGAGCAGTTCTTC. The chain uses TRBV2 and TRBJ2-1, with TRBD1 matching over 9 bases. Germline V gene sequence: CDR1 SNHLY, CDR2 FYNNEI. The CDR3 loop spans 17 amino acids. V lost 7 bases to trimming and J lost 1 base; unmatched junction nucleotides: 11.

This clone has a handful of counts. V usage is TRBV18 and J usage is TRBJ1-1, with 9 bases that match TRBD1. CDR3 size: 15 residues. The V segment lost 3 bases and the J segment 1 base; nucleotides outside the gene matches: 3. Per germline, CDR1 KGHSH and CDR2 LQKENI. Written as DNA, the CDR3 is TGTGCCAGCTCACCCGGACAGGGGCCGAACACTGAAGCTTTCTTT. Amino acid sequence: CASSPGQGPNTEAFF.

The chain has TRBV5-1 and TRBJ1-1; no clear D gene. Germline V gene sequence: CDR1 SGHRS, CDR2 YFSETQ. The germline V and J ends were trimmed by 4 bases and 3 bases, with 16 bases remaining between them. The length of the CDR3 is 15 residues. The CDR3 DNA sequence: TGCGCCAGCAGCCCATTACGCGGGAGGGACACTGAAGCTTTCTTT. It yields the protein CASSPLRGRDTEAFF. Full variable domain (remainder filled in from reference TRBV5-1 and TRBJ1-1): KAGVTQTPRYLIKTRGQQVTLSCSPISGHRSVSWYQQTPGQGLQFLFEYFSETQRNKGNFPGRFSGRQFSNSRSEMNVSTLELGDSALYLCASSPLRGRDTEAFFGQGTRLTVV.

The chain links TRBV7-6 to TRBJ2-6; perhaps TRBD1 as D (5 bases). V was pared by 0 bases and J by 2 bases, with 23 bases between. CDR3 length: 21 amino acids. CDR1 and CDR2 (germline): SGHVS, FNYEAQ. CDR3 bases: TGTGCCAGCAGCTTAGCGCGAAGTCAGGGTCCGGGCACTGCTGGGGCCAACGTCCTGACTTTC. It specifies CASSLARSQGPGTAGANVLTF.

This chain uses TRBV6-5 with TRBJ2-1; weak D call: TRBD2 (5 bases). Germline CDR1 and CDR2: MNHEY and SVGAGI. CDR3 size: 16 residues. With 2 bases removed from V and 0 bases from J, the gap between germline ends came to 11 bases. CDR3 DNA sequence: TGTGCCAGCAGTTACAAGCGGTCCAGCTCCTACAATGAGCAGTTCTTC. This encodes CASSYKRSSSYNEQFF.

The gene calls are TRBV2 and TRBJ1-6, with 9 positions matching TRBD1. The junction had 5 bases not matched to a gene; V was cut back by 6 bases and J by 8 bases. This CDR3 is 14 amino acids long. In germline, CDR1 is SNHLY, CDR2 FYNNEI. CDR3 protein: CASREGQGDSPLHF. The CDR3 coding sequence is TGTGCCAGCAGAGAGGGACAGGGTGATTCACCCCTCCACTTT.

The J gene is TRBJ1-2, the V gene TRBV25-1; a possible D gene is TRBD1 (5 bases). Germline CDR1 is MGHDK and CDR2 is SYGVNS. The CDR3 covers 14 residues. V was trimmed by 4 bases and J by 8 bases, leaving 17 bases between them. The CDR3 nucleotides read TGTGCCAGCAGTGGCCACGGACTAAGGGACGGCTACACCTTC. It yields the protein CASSGHGLRDGYTF.

The chain carries TRBV23-1 and TRBJ2-7, with D maybe TRBD2 (5 bases). TRBV23-1 is an ORF, and what it does is uncertain. CDR3 length equals 13 residues. Trimming cost V 8 bases and J 5 bases, with 16 bases left between them. This CDR3 reads CASRGEGGHEQYF. CDR3 bases: TGCGCCAGCCGTGGTGAGGGTGGCCACGAGCAGTACTTC.

The chain joins TRBV4-3 to TRBJ1-2; D remains unclear. Trimming shortened V by 0 bases and J by 4 bases, and 9 bases separated the two germline ends. This CDR3 has 14 amino acids. Germline CDR1 is LGHNA and CDR2 is YSLEER. DNA for the CDR3: TGCGCCAGCAGCCAAGACATCCGCAGCTATGGCTACACCTTC. It codes for CASSQDIRSYGYTF.

V is TRBV18 and J is TRBJ2-1; 9 nucleotides match TRBD2. Trimming cost V 0 bases and J 0 bases; bases outside gene matches: 12. Germline assignment: CDR1 KGHSH and CDR2 LQKENI. The CDR3 has 20 residues. The CDR3 coding sequence is TGTGCCAGCTCACCACCGGCCCCCGGACTAGCGTTCAGCTCCTACAATGAGCAGTTCTTC. Translating it yields CASSPPAPGLAFSSYNEQFF.

This chain uses TRBV7-7 with TRBJ2-5, with 9 bases aligning to TRBD2. The CDR3 has 16 amino acids. Per the germline V gene, CDR1 is SSHAT and CDR2 is FNYEAQ (reference sequence). V gave up 5 bases and J gave up 2 bases; unmatched junction bases: 9. The CDR3 coding sequence is TGTGCCAGCAGCCCATTAGCGGGAGAGGTTCAAGAGACCCAGTACTTC. Its protein product is CASSPLAGEVQETQYF.

In DNA, the CDR3 is TGCGCCAGCAGCCTAGGACAGGGGGCATTGAGAACTGAAGCTTTCTTT. It specifies CASSLGQGALRTEAFF. V and J are TRBV5-1 and TRBJ1-1; 11 bases agree with TRBD1. CDR1 and CDR2 from the germline V gene are SGHRS and YFSETQ. The CDR3 spans 16 residues. V trimming: 4 bases; J trimming: 5 bases; junction bases outside the gene matches: 10.

This clone was picked up a small number of times. This chain uses TRBV4-1 with TRBJ2-5; a possible D gene is TRBD2 (6 bases). The CDR3 covers 16 residues. Trimming took 0 bases from V and 5 from J, leaving 16 bases between them. Germline CDR1 is MGHRA and CDR2 is YSYEKL. CDR3: CASSQDGGAGRETQYF. The DNA for the CDR3 is TGCGCCAGCAGCCAAGATGGAGGGGCGGGGAGGGAGACCCAGTACTTC.

V gene TRBV7-3 combines with J gene TRBJ2-5, with D possibly being TRBD2 (6 bases). CDR3 size: 15 residues. Per germline, CDR1 SGHTA and CDR2 FQGTGA. Deletions cut 1 base from V and 4 bases from J, with 13 bases between. CDR3: CASSLMGTGVETQYF. As DNA, the CDR3 is TGTGCCAGCAGCTTAATGGGGACGGGAGTAGAGACCCAGTACTTC.

V gene TRBV25-1 combines with J gene TRBJ2-7; D is uncertain. The length of the CDR3 is 14 residues. CDR1 and CDR2 (germline): MGHDK, SYGVNS. Trimming took off 0 bases at V and 2 bases at J, with 8 bases between the two ends. This CDR3 reads CASSEYHPPYEQYF. DNA of the CDR3: TGTGCCAGCAGTGAATATCATCCCCCCTACGAGCAGTACTTC.

The chain couples TRBV30 to TRBJ1-1; D gene ambiguous. Between the trimmed V and J ends, which lost 4 bases and 0 bases, there was a span of 12 bases. The CDR3 runs 14 residues. Germline V CDR1 and CDR2: GTSNPN, SVGIG (reference sequence). The CDR3 nucleotides read TGTGCCTGGACTTCGGACTCCATGAACACTGAAGCTTTCTTT. Translating gives CAWTSDSMNTEAFF.

The CDR3: CASSEGTGDSYEQYF. The CDR3 DNA reads TGTGCCAGCAGCGAGGGGACAGGGGACTCCTACGAGCAGTACTTC. This chain connects TRBV9 to TRBJ2-7, with TRBD1 matching 10 bases. This CDR3 has 15 residues. CDR1 SGDLS and CDR2 YYNGEE come from the germline V gene. Trimming removed 3 bases from V and 0 bases from J; junction bases left unmatched: 3.

The gene calls are TRBV25-1 and TRBJ1-2; 10 nucleotides line up with TRBD1. The CDR3 is made up of 13 amino acids. V was clipped by 9 bases and J by 8 bases; unmatched bases: 9. From germline, CDR1 is MGHDK and CDR2 SYGVNS. CDR3 coding DNA: TGTGCCAGTTCGGGACAGGGGATATACGGCTACACCTTC. Protein sequence: CASSGQGIYGYTF.

J is TRBJ2-1 and V is TRBV6-4; TRBD2 agrees at 8 bases. The germline V gene has CDR1 MRHNA and CDR2 SNTAGT. Germline trimming cut 0 bases from V and 6 bases from J; bases unmatched to any gene: 7. This CDR3 has 16 residues. The CDR3 region has the DNA TGTGCCAGCAGTGACTCCCCGGCGGGAGGTCTCAATGAGCAGTTCTTC. Amino acid sequence: CASSDSPAGGLNEQFF.

This chain joins TRBV6-1 and TRBJ1-2; D gene ambiguous. This CDR3 comprises 13 residues. Germline V gene lookup returns CDR1 MNHNS and CDR2 SASEGT. V was clipped by 3 bases and J by 8 bases, with 13 bases between them. CDR3 protein: CASSEEGRGGYTF. CDR3 DNA sequence: TGTGCCAGCAGTGAGGAGGGTCGGGGAGGCTACACCTTC.